This T cell receptor beta chain was identified in a study of breast tumors, draining lymph nodes, adjacent tissues. Study findings and constraints: Tumor TCR diversity was below lymph nodes but above nontumor tissue. Luminal-like breast cancer showed significantly greater tumor-nontumor repertoire similarity than basal-like breast cancer did.

Breast cancer patients provided tissue from their axillary draining lymph nodes. Looked up from germline, CDR1 is SGHAT and CDR2 is FQNNGV. Trimming cost V 1 base and J 0 bases, with 7 bases left between them. The CDR3 runs to 15 residues. This clonotype came up many times. Antigen specificity is unknown. Each CDR3 protein is one row after TCRdb ran MiXCR on the multiplex PCR reads. The sample yields about 140,000 distinct CDR3 sequences, about 30% seen once. The sample was axillary lymph node tissue. This chain joins TRBV11-2 and TRBJ2-4; D uncertain. The receptor's source is a female donor with breast cancer. Some clones in this sample may be carry-over from other donors' samples. The CDR3 is CASSLAPLAKNIQYF. DNA for the CDR3: TGTGCCAGCAGCTTAGCCCCCCTAGCCAAAAACATTCAGTACTTC.